The T cell receptor beta chain under discussion was sequenced for a study of identical twins. In germline, CDR1 is MNHEY, CDR2 SMNVEV (reference sequence). V shed 5 bases, J shed 3 bases, and the junction held 8 bases outside the gene matches. The CDR3 has 15 residues. This clonotype was counted only a few times. From the 5' RACE reads, TCRdb called clonotypes with MiXCR, one entry per CDR3 protein. The table shows under 1 million distinct CDR3 sequences, with 9% to 15% occurring only once. These data also formed part of another study, on yellow fever vaccine responses in identical twins.

The rearrangement uses TRBV27 and TRBJ2-7, with TRBD1 matching 9 bases. This TCR derives from a woman in her late teens or twenties in good health. Sequencing used PBMCs. CDR3 DNA: TGTGCCAGCAGTCTAAGACACAGGGGGCTCTACGAGCAGTACTTC. Amino acids: CASSLRHRGLYEQYF.